Sequencing of this T cell receptor (beta chain) was carried out in a study of patients and donors after allogeneic stem cell transplantation. Using its own MiXCR run on the RT-PCR reads, TCRdb lists one record per CDR3 protein. The repertoire holds about a million distinct CDR3 sequences, with more than 15% as singletons. From germline, CDR1 is LGHNA and CDR2 YSLEER. The V and J ends lost 0 bases and 6 bases respectively, with 18 bases between them. This CDR3 is built from 17 residues. The chain has TRBV4-3 and TRBJ2-1; D gene ambiguous. This TCR was sampled from a human donor who was either an allogeneic HSCT recipient or a stem cell or donor lymphocyte infusion donor (not recorded which). It is not recorded whose cells these are; they may come from a transplant donor. Input material: blood, either unsorted or a sorted T cell fraction (not recorded which). The CDR3 here is CASSQDLRAWALNEQFF. In nucleotides, the CDR3 is TGCGCCAGCAGCCAAGATCTACGAGCGTGGGCCCTCAATGAGCAGTTCTTC.